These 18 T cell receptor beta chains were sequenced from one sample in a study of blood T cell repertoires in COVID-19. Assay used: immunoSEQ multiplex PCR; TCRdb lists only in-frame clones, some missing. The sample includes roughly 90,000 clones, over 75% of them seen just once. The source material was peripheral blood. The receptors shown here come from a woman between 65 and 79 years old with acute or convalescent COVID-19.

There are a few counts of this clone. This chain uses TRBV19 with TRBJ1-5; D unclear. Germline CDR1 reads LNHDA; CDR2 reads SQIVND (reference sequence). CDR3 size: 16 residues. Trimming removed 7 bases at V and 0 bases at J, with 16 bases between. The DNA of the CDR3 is TGTGCCAGTACCTGGGAGGTTGGGCCTAGCAATCAGCCCCAGCATTTT. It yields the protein CASTWEVGPSNQPQHF.

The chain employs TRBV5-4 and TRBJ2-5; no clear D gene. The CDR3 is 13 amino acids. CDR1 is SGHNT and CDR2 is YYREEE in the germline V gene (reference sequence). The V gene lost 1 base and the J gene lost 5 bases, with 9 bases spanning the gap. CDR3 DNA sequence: TGTGCCAGCAGCTTGTACGCGGATGAGACCCAGTACTTC. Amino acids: CASSLYADETQYF.

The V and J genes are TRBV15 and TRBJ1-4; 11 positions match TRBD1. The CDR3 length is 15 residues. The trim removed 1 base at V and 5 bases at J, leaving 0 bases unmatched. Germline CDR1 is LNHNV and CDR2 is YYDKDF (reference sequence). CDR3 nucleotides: TGTGCCACCAGCAGAGGGGACAGGGGGAATGAAAAACTGTTTTTT. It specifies CATSRGDRGNEKLFF.

CDR3: CSALLSGRIVYEQYF. The CDR3 nucleotides are TGCAGCGCCTTGCTTAGTGGTCGCATCGTCTACGAGCAGTACTTC. The rearrangement joins TRBV29-1 to TRBJ2-7, with D unresolved. The germline V gene has CDR1 SQVTM and CDR2 ANQGSEA. The V end was cut by 7 bases, the J end by 3 bases, with 22 bases between. The CDR3 covers 15 residues.

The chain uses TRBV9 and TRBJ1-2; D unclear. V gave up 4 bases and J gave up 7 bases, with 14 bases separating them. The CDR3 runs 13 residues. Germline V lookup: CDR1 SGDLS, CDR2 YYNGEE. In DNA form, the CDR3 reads TGTGCCAGCAGCCCCCAATCCAACGGTGGCTACACCTTC. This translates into CASSPQSNGGYTF.

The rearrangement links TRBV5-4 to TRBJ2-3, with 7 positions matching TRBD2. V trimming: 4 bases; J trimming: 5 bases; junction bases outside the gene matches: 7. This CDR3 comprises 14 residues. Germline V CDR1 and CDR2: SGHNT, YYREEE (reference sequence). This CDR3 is CASSPGASGDTQYF. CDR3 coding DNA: TGTGCCAGCAGCCCCGGGGCTAGCGGAGATACGCAGTATTTT.

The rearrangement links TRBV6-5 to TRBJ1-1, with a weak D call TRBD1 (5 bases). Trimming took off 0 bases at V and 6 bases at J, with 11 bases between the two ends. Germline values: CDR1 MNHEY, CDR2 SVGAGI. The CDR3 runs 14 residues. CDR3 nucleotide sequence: TGTGCCAGCAGTTACTCCCCGACAGTCCCTGAAGCTTTCTTT. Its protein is CASSYSPTVPEAFF.

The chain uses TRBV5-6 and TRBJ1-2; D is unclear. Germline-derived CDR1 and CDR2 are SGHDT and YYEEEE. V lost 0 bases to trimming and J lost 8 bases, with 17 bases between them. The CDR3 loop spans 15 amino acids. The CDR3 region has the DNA TGTGCCAGCAGCTTGGAAAGCAGAGGCACGCGAGGCTACACCTTC. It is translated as CASSLESRGTRGYTF.

The CDR3 DNA is TGTGCCAGCAGTACTCAGGGGACAGGGGACTACACCTTC. Translating gives CASSTQGTGDYTF. This sequence joins TRBV28 and TRBJ1-2; 10 nucleotides align to TRBD1. CDR3 length equals 13 residues. Trimming took 5 bases from V and 10 from J; bases not matched to a gene: 7. Per germline, CDR1 MDHEN and CDR2 SYDVKM.

CDR3 sequence (DNA): TGTGCCATCACCGGGGGGGCTCAAGAGACCCAGTACTTC. It codes for CAITGGAQETQYF. V gene TRBV10-3 combines with J gene TRBJ2-5; 8 bases align to TRBD2. Looked up from germline, CDR1 is ENHRY and CDR2 is SYGVKD. V lost 7 bases, J lost 2 bases, and 3 bases stayed unmatched. This CDR3 has 13 amino acids.

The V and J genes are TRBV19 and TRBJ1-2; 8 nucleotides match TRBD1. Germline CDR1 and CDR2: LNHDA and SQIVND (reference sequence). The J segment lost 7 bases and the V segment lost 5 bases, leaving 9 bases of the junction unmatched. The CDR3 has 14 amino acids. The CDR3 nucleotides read TGTGCCAGTAGTCGGGGGCAGGGGGCGCGTGGCTACACCTTC. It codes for CASSRGQGARGYTF.

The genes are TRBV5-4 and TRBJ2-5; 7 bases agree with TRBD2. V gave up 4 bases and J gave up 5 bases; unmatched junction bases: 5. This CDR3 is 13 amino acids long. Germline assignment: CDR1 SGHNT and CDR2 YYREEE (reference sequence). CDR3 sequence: CASSARGFETQYF. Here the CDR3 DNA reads TGTGCCAGCAGCGCGCGGGGGTTCGAGACCCAGTACTTC.

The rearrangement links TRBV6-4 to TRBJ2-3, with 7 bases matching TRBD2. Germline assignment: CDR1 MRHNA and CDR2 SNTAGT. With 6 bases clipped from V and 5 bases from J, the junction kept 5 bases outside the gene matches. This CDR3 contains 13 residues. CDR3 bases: TGTGCCAGCAGCCTAGCGGTGGGAGATACGCAGTATTTT. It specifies CASSLAVGDTQYF.

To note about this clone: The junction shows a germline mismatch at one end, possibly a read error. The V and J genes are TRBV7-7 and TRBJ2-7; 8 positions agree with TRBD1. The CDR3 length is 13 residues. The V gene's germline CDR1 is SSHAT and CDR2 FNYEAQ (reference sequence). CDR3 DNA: TGTGCTAGCAGCACCGGACAGGGAAACGAGCAGTACTTC. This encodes CASSTGQGNEQYF.

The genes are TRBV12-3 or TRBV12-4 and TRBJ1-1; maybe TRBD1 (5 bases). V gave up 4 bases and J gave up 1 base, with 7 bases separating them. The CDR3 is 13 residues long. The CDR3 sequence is CASSSQGNTEAFF. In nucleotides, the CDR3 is TGTGCCAGCAGTTCTCAGGGGAACACTGAAGCTTTCTTT.

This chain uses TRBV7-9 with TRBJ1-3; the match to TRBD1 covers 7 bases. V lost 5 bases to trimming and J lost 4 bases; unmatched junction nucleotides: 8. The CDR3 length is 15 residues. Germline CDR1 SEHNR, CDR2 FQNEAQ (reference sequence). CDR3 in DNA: TGTGCCAGCAGCCCCCAAGTCAGGGGGGGAAACACCATATATTTT. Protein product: CASSPQVRGGNTIYF.

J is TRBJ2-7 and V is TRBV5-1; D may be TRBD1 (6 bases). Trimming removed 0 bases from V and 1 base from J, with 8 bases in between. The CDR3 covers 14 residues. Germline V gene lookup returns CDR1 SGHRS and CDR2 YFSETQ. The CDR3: CASSLGDNSYEQYF. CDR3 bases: TGCGCCAGCAGCTTGGGGGACAATTCCTACGAGCAGTACTTC.

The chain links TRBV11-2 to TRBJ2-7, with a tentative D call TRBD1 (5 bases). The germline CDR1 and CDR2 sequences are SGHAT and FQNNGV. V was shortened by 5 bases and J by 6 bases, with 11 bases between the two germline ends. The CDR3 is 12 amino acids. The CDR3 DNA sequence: TGTGCCAGCAGCCTGACAGTTAGCGAGCAGTACTTC. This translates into CASSLTVSEQYF.